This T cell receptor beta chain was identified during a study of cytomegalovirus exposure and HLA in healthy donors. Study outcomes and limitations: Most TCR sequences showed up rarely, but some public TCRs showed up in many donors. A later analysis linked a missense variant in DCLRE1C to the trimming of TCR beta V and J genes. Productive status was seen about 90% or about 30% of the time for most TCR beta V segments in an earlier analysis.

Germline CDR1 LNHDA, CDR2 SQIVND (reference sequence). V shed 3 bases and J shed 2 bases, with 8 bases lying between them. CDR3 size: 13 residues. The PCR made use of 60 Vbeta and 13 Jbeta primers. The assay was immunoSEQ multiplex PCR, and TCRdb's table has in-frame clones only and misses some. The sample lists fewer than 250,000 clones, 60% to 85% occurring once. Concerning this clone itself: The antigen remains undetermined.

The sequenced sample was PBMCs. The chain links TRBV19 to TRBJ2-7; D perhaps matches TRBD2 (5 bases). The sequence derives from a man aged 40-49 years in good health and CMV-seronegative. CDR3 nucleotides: TGTGCCAGTAGTATTTCGACTACCTACGAGCAGTACTTC. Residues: CASSISTTYEQYF.